This T cell receptor (beta chain) is drawn from a study of breast tumors, draining lymph nodes, adjacent tissues. The lymph nodes were axillary draining lymph nodes from breast cancer patients. TCRdb re-called the multiplex PCR reads through MiXCR, storing one row per CDR3 protein. The repertoire holds about 130,000 distinct CDR3 sequences, with about 20% as singletons. This clonotype was observed many times. The germline gives CDR1 DFQATT, CDR2 SNEGSKA (reference sequence). This CDR3 contains 13 residues. Trimming shortened V by 3 bases and J by 5 bases, and 10 bases separated the two germline ends. The chain combines TRBV20-1 with TRBJ2-2; D perhaps matches TRBD2 (5 bases). Sequences were obtained from axillary lymph node tissue. The clonotype comes from a female donor with breast cancer. Some clones in this sample may be carry-over from other donors' samples. CDR3 residues: CSASFSETGELFF. Written as DNA, the CDR3 is TGCAGTGCTAGTTTTAGCGAAACCGGGGAGCTGTTTTTT.